A selection of T cell receptor beta chains follows, all from one sample in a study of T cell changes during pregnancy in multiple sclerosis. The assay was immunoSEQ multiplex PCR, and TCRdb's table has in-frame clones only and misses some. The data contain 85,000 to 130,000 clones, approximately 90% of them seen just once; the ten biggest clones take up under 1.5%. The starting material was peripheral blood, obtained in the second trimester of pregnancy. The receptors were gathered from a female donor with multiple sclerosis, enrolled in a pregnancy study. Each CDR3 is given with its conserved first and last residue. The D gene is left open where the match is weak. Clone size is stated in some rows and not others, as once, few, many or a class when expanded.

clone size: .
D gene: .
V gene: TRBV27
CDR3 length: 15
J gene: TRBJ1-1
CDR3 DNA: TGTGCCAGCAGTTCAACACCAGGGTCGAACACTGAAGCTTTCTTT
CDR3 protein: CASSSTPGSNTEAFF

clone size: .
D gene: TRBD1
V gene: TRBV5-1
CDR3 length: 16
J gene: TRBJ2-7
CDR3 DNA: TGCGCCAGCAGCGTATCTGGACAGGGCAATTTTAACGAGCAGTACTTC
CDR3 protein: CASSVSGQGNFNEQYF

clone size: once
D gene: TRBD2
V gene: TRBV11-2
CDR3 length: 16
J gene: TRBJ2-3
CDR3 DNA: TGTGCCAGCAGCCCCCGAGGTAGCGGGGTAACAGATACGCAGTATTTT
CDR3 protein: CASSPRGSGVTDTQYF

clone size: .
D gene: .
V gene: TRBV7-9
CDR3 length: 12
J gene: TRBJ2-3
CDR3 DNA: TGTGCCAGCAGCACTATGGAGGGACAGCGACATTTT
CDR3 protein: CASSTMEGQRHF

clone size: .
D gene: TRBD2
V gene: TRBV9
CDR3 length: 18
J gene: TRBJ2-5
CDR3 DNA: TGTGCCAGCAGTGTCGGGGCTAGCGGGGGGGTAGAGGGAGAGACCCAGTACTTC
CDR3 protein: CASSVGASGGVEGETQYF

clone size: .
D gene: TRBD1
V gene: TRBV5-6
CDR3 length: 18
J gene: TRBJ2-1
CDR3 DNA: TGTGCCAGCAGCTTGGGAGGGACAGTACCTAGCTCCTACAATGAGCAGTTCTTC
CDR3 protein: CASSLGGTVPSSYNEQFF

clone size: .
D gene: .
V gene: TRBV19
CDR3 length: 17
J gene: TRBJ1-2
CDR3 DNA: TGTGCCAGTAGTATTGGATCGACCGGGACATCAGGGCATGGCTACACCTTC
CDR3 protein: CASSIGSTGTSGHGYTF

clone size: few
D gene: .
V gene: TRBV6-1
CDR3 length: 11
J gene: TRBJ1-1
CDR3 DNA: TGTGCCAGCCCAGGGAACACTGAAGCTTTCTTT
CDR3 protein: CASPGNTEAFF

clone size: .
D gene: .
V gene: TRBV9
CDR3 length: 15
J gene: TRBJ2-3
CDR3 DNA: TGTGCCAGCAGCGCGCCGGGGCAGGGGACAGATACGCAGTATTTT
CDR3 protein: CASSAPGQGTDTQYF

clone size: .
D gene: .
V gene: TRBV19
CDR3 length: 13
J gene: TRBJ2-7
CDR3 DNA: TGTGCCAGTAAGGCAGAGGCGTCCTACGAGCAGTACTTC
CDR3 protein: CASKAEASYEQYF